One sample yielded the 20 T cell receptor beta chains listed below, sequenced in a study of T cell responses to AZD1222 COVID-19 vaccine. Here immunoSEQ multiplex PCR was the method, and the copy in TCRdb shows in-frame clones only, minus some. The data contain approximately 150,000 clones, roughly 90% of them singletons. The starting material was peripheral blood, obtained on day 0 of AZD1222 vaccination. Receptor source: an adult in good health.

J is TRBJ2-7 and V is TRBV4-1; D perhaps matches TRBD2 (5 bases). V lost 4 bases and J lost 6, with 16 bases in between. Per germline, CDR1 MGHRA and CDR2 YSYEKL. The CDR3 totals 14 residues. For the CDR3, the DNA is TGCGCCAGCAGCCCCATGGGGAGAGCAGGCGAGCAGTACTTC. Translating gives CASSPMGRAGEQYF.

The chain couples TRBV12-3 or TRBV12-4 to TRBJ1-2; a possible D gene is TRBD1 (5 bases). The ends were cut back, 6 bases at V and 6 bases at J, with 11 bases in the middle. The CDR3 is 12 amino acids. The CDR3 region has the DNA TGTGCCAGCAGGGCGGGGCGGGATGGCTACACCTTC. This encodes CASRAGRDGYTF.

This clone came up once. The chain combines TRBV5-4 with TRBJ1-6, with D tentatively TRBD1 (5 bases). The germline V gene has CDR1 SGHNT and CDR2 YYREEE (reference sequence). Trimming shortened V by 0 bases and J by 5 bases, and 12 bases separated the two germline ends. The CDR3 totals 16 residues. CDR3 coding DNA: TGTGCCAGCAGCTTGGCCGGGACCGCGAATAATTCACCCCTCCACTTT. It encodes CASSLAGTANNSPLHF.

The genes are TRBV10-1 and TRBJ2-3; 7 bases align to TRBD1. Per germline, CDR1 WNHNN and CDR2 SYGVQD (reference sequence). Trimming took 3 bases from V and 0 from J; bases not matched to a gene: 3. The CDR3 length is 15 residues. CDR3 DNA: TGCGCCAGCAGTGACAGGGGGAAAAGCACAGATACGCAGTATTTT. Encoded protein: CASSDRGKSTDTQYF.

The chain couples TRBV4-1 to TRBJ1-4; D unresolved. V was shortened by 0 bases and J by 6 bases, with 8 bases between the two germline ends. Germline lookup yields CDR1 MGHRA and CDR2 YSYEKL. CDR3 size: 14 residues. CDR3 loop: CASSQDAWDEKLFF. The DNA of the CDR3 is TGCGCCAGCAGCCAAGATGCGTGGGATGAAAAACTGTTTTTT.

V and J are TRBV6-5 and TRBJ2-7; D uncertain. This CDR3 has 12 amino acids. V lost 5 bases and J 7 bases, leaving 12 bases between the germline ends. Germline-derived CDR1 and CDR2 are MNHEY and SVGAGI. This CDR3 reads CASSPRRGEQYF. The CDR3 DNA is TGTGCCAGCAGTCCACGCCGTGGGGAGCAGTACTTC.

The chain recombines TRBV7-9 with TRBJ2-1; 8 nucleotides line up with TRBD2. CDR3 size: 17 residues. V dropped 4 bases and J dropped 0; count of bases not matched to a gene: 8. The V gene's germline CDR1 is SEHNR and CDR2 FQNEAQ (reference sequence). CDR3 DNA: TGTGCCAGCAGCTCTTCGCTAGCGGGTAGCTCCTACAATGAGCAGTTCTTC. It specifies CASSSSLAGSSYNEQFF.

The chain has TRBV7-9 and TRBJ2-5; D is perhaps TRBD2 (6 bases). The CDR3 is 15 amino acids. Deletions cut 4 bases from V and 5 bases from J, with 17 bases between. Germline V CDR1 and CDR2: SEHNR, FQNEAQ (reference sequence). This chain's CDR3 is CASSSPAGLRETQYF. In nucleotides, the CDR3 is TGTGCCAGCAGCTCCCCGGCGGGGCTGAGGGAGACCCAGTACTTC.

The V call is TRBV10-3, the J call TRBJ1-2, with D perhaps TRBD1 (5 bases). With 5 bases removed from V and 8 bases from J, the gap between germline ends came to 15 bases. This CDR3 is built from 13 residues. Germline CDR1 is ENHRY and CDR2 is SYGVKD. The CDR3 DNA is TGTGCCATCAGTCCCGGACCCGAGGGGGGCTACACCTTC. Encoded protein: CAISPGPEGGYTF.

The gene calls are TRBV7-6 and TRBJ2-1, with a tentative D call TRBD1 (6 bases). Germline assignment: CDR1 SGHVS and CDR2 FNYEAQ. Trimming took 4 bases from V and 0 from J, leaving 10 bases between them. This CDR3 spans 15 amino acids. Written as DNA, the CDR3 is TGTGCCAGCAGCTCTACAGGGAGCTCCTACAATGAGCAGTTCTTC. Protein: CASSSTGSSYNEQFF.

This CDR3 is CASSPSAGPREKLFF. The CDR3 DNA sequence: TGTGCCAGCAGTCCCAGCGCGGGGCCTAGGGAAAAACTGTTTTTT. The genes are TRBV28 and TRBJ1-4; D might be TRBD1 (5 bases). The CDR3 has 15 residues. Trimming removed 5 bases at V and 8 bases at J, with 18 bases between. Germline loops: CDR1 MDHEN, CDR2 SYDVKM.

This clone was counted between two and nine times. The rearrangement links TRBV19 to TRBJ1-5, with TRBD1 matching over 7 bases. Germline V lookup: CDR1 LNHDA, CDR2 SQIVND (reference sequence). Unmatched junction bases numbered 11, after V lost 7 bases and J lost 2 bases. CDR3 length equals 16 residues. CDR3: CASKAGGGAGNQPQHF. CDR3 coding DNA: TGTGCCAGTAAGGCAGGGGGGGGAGCGGGCAATCAGCCCCAGCATTTT.

The V gene is TRBV9, the J gene TRBJ2-6; D may match TRBD1 or TRBD2 (5 bases each). CDR3 length: 16 residues. Trimming pared 0 bases from V and 2 bases from J, leaving 9 bases between. Germline CDR1 is SGDLS and CDR2 is YYNGEE. CDR3 residues: CASSVAQGPGANVLTF. The CDR3 nucleotides read TGTGCCAGCAGCGTAGCTCAGGGACCTGGGGCCAACGTCCTGACTTTC.

The chain links TRBV19 to TRBJ1-2; TRBD1 is a possible D gene (5 bases). This CDR3 is 14 amino acids long. V lost 5 bases, J lost 6 bases, and 16 bases lay in between. Germline values: CDR1 LNHDA, CDR2 SQIVND (reference sequence). The CDR3 DNA follows: TGTGCCAGTAGTCCACAAGGAGGGGCCCATGGCTACACCTTC. Amino acids: CASSPQGGAHGYTF.

Of note for this clone: The same CDR3 is also encoded by other DNA sequences in this sample. V and J are TRBV7-3 and TRBJ1-1; D is uncertain. Germline V lookup: CDR1 SGHTA, CDR2 FQGTGA. Trimming took 5 bases from V and 1 from J, leaving 8 bases between them. The CDR3 covers 13 residues. CDR3 DNA sequence: TGTGCCAGCAGCCTTCGCGGGAACACTGAAGCTTTCTTT. Encoded protein: CASSLRGNTEAFF.

The chain joins TRBV5-1 to TRBJ1-5, with a tentative D call TRBD1 (5 bases). Germline CDR1 SGHRS, CDR2 YFSETQ. Deletions cut 0 bases from V and 0 bases from J, with 7 bases between. The CDR3 totals 15 residues. CDR3 sequence (DNA): TGCGCCAGCAGCTTGGACGGACATAGCAATCAGCCCCAGCATTTT. It encodes CASSLDGHSNQPQHF.

About this clone: The junction departs from the called germline gene at one end, perhaps through a read error. V and J are TRBV7-9 and TRBJ1-1; D gene uncertain. CDR1 is SEHNR and CDR2 is FQNEAQ in the germline V gene (reference sequence). This CDR3 spans 13 amino acids. Here the CDR3 reads CASSSPGNSEAFF. In DNA, the CDR3 is TGTGCCAGCAGTTCCCCTGGGAACTCTGAAGCTTTCTTT.

The gene calls are TRBV10-3 and TRBJ2-1; D could derive from TRBD1 or TRBD2 (5 bases each). The V end was cut by 5 bases, the J end by 6 bases, with 11 bases between. The CDR3 totals 13 residues. Germline V CDR1 and CDR2: ENHRY, SYGVKD. The CDR3 sequence is CAISRDVGNEQFF. The CDR3 bases are TGTGCCATCAGTCGGGACGTCGGCAATGAGCAGTTCTTC.

The chain is built from TRBV7-2 and TRBJ2-1; tentative D call: TRBD1 (8 bases). The CDR3 has 15 residues. Deletions cut 4 bases from V and 1 base from J, with 11 bases between. Germline V gene lookup returns CDR1 SGHTA and CDR2 FQGNSA. The CDR3: CASSSQGGSYNEQFF. CDR3 nucleotide sequence: TGTGCCAGCAGCTCACAGGGGGGGTCCTACAATGAGCAGTTCTTC.

V and J are TRBV29-1 and TRBJ1-6; perhaps TRBD1 as D (5 bases). Germline CDR1 and CDR2: SQVTM and ANQGSEA. Trimming left V 5 bases short and J 3 bases short, with 8 bases between. The CDR3 runs to 13 residues. The CDR3 bases are TGCAGCGTTAGGCAGGGCTATAATTCACCCCTCCACTTT. Protein product: CSVRQGYNSPLHF.